Presented here are 28 T cell receptor beta chains from one specimen sequenced in a study of T cell responses to AZD1222 COVID-19 vaccine. Profiling relied on immunoSEQ multiplex PCR, and the TCRdb table lists in-frame clones only, not all of them. The repertoire consists of some 180,000 clones, with 85% to 95% occurring once and the leading ten covering less than 4.5%. Sequenced here: peripheral blood, sampled 28 days after the second dose of the MenACWY control vaccine. These receptors came from an adult who received the MenACWY meningococcal vaccine as a control.

This chain uses TRBV13 with TRBJ2-5; 8 bases map to TRBD1. Germline V gene data show CDR1 as PRHDT and CDR2 as FYEKMQ (reference sequence). Trimming removed 7 bases from V and 5 bases from J; junction bases left unmatched: 6. CDR3 size: 13 residues. This chain's CDR3 is CASTAGGGETQYF. Here the CDR3 DNA reads TGTGCCAGCACCGCAGGGGGCGGTGAGACCCAGTACTTC.

The rearrangement uses TRBV14 and TRBJ2-3; maybe TRBD2 (6 bases). The CDR3 has 16 residues. CDR1 and CDR2 (germline): SGHDN, FVKESK. Trimming took off 1 base at V and 5 bases at J, with 16 bases between the two ends. Written as DNA, the CDR3 is TGTGCCAGCAGCCAAGGTTTGAGAGGGAGGAAAGATACGCAGTATTTT. Its translation: CASSQGLRGRKDTQYF.

This chain uses TRBV30 with TRBJ1-4; tentative D call: TRBD1 (5 bases). The CDR3 is 13 residues long. V gave up 6 bases and J gave up 4 bases, with 12 bases separating them. Germline CDR1 is GTSNPN and CDR2 is SVGIG (reference sequence). The CDR3 here is CACPGRNNEKLFF. The CDR3 DNA reads as TGTGCCTGTCCGGGACGGAATAATGAAAAACTGTTTTTT.

The rearrangement uses TRBV6-1 and TRBJ1-2; no definite D call. The germline CDR1 and CDR2 sequences are MNHNS and SASEGT. V lost 1 base and J 8 bases, leaving 11 bases between the germline ends. The CDR3 sequence is 13 residues long. Here the CDR3 reads CASSEVLGLGYTF. The DNA of the CDR3 is TGTGCCAGCAGTGAAGTTCTAGGGCTGGGCTACACCTTC.

The chain carries TRBV19 and TRBJ2-1; 10 bases match TRBD2. The CDR3 contains 17 residues. V lost 1 base to trimming and J lost 7 bases; unmatched junction nucleotides: 10. Germline CDR1 is LNHDA and CDR2 is SQIVND (reference sequence). The CDR3 loop reads CASSIAGAGGPHNEQFF. The DNA of the CDR3 is TGTGCCAGTAGTATAGCCGGAGCGGGAGGGCCACATAATGAGCAGTTCTTC. Complete variable domain (other parts from reference TRBV19 and TRBJ2-1): DGGITQSPKYLFRKEGQNVTLSCEQNLNHDAMYWYRQDPGQGLRLIYYSQIVNDFQKGDIAEGYSVSREKKESFPLTVTSAQKNPTAFYLCASSIAGAGGPHNEQFFGPGTRLTVL.

The rearrangement joins TRBV2 to TRBJ1-6; 10 positions agree with TRBD1. CDR3 length: 16 amino acids. Germline trimming cut 5 bases from V and 3 bases from J; bases unmatched to any gene: 4. Germline assignment: CDR1 SNHLY and CDR2 FYNNEI. CDR3 sequence (DNA): TGTGCCAGCAGTCCGGACAGGGGGATCTATAATTCACCCCTCCACTTT. Translated: CASSPDRGIYNSPLHF.

This clone was seen a single time. The CDR3 sequence is CASSTGPNQPQHF. CDR3 DNA sequence: TGTGCCAGCAGCACCGGGCCGAATCAGCCCCAGCATTTT. The rearrangement uses TRBV7-3 and TRBJ1-5, with D unclear. The CDR3 spans 13 residues. Trimming left V 5 bases short and J 4 bases short, with 9 bases between. CDR1 is SGHTA and CDR2 is FQGTGA in the germline V gene. The variable domain in full, with the rest retrieved from reference TRBV7-3 and TRBJ1-5, is GAGVSQTPSNKVTEKGKYVELRCDPISGHTALYWYRQSLGQGPEFLIYFQGTGAADDSGLPNDRFFAVRPEGSVSTLKIQRTERGDSAVYLCASSTGPNQPQHFGDGTRLSIL.

The genes are TRBV4-1 and TRBJ2-1; 9 nucleotides align to TRBD1. V was clipped by 1 base and J by 8 bases; unmatched bases: 6. The CDR3 totals 15 residues. Germline CDR1 and CDR2: MGHRA and YSYEKL. CDR3 loop: CASSQGGDRGDEQFF. The CDR3 coding sequence is TGCGCCAGCAGCCAAGGGGGAGACAGGGGGGATGAGCAGTTCTTC.

The chain joins TRBV5-6 to TRBJ1-1; the D gene is possibly TRBD1 (5 bases). Between the trimmed V and J ends, which lost 2 bases and 6 bases, there was a span of 11 bases. Germline V gene sequence: CDR1 SGHDT, CDR2 YYEEEE. This CDR3 has 13 amino acids. CDR3: CASSLKGFPEAFF. The DNA of the CDR3 is TGTGCCAGCAGCTTAAAGGGGTTTCCTGAAGCTTTCTTT.

V is TRBV21-1 and J is TRBJ2-7; the table's D call, TRBD1, was not checked against the DNA. TRBV21-1 is designated a pseudogene. This CDR3 has 17 residues. The CDR3 is CASSKNGQGMDSYEQYF. CDR3 sequence (DNA): TGTGCCAGCAGCAAAAACGGACAGGGGATGGACTCTTACGAGCAGTACTTC.

V is TRBV7-9 and J is TRBJ2-1; 10 bases are shared with TRBD2. V lost 3 bases and J lost 3; bases outside the gene matches: 2. Germline CDR1 and CDR2: SEHNR and FQNEAQ (reference sequence). The CDR3 extends over 15 amino acids. In DNA form, the CDR3 reads TGTGCCAGCAGCTTCCTAGCGGGGGTCTACAATGAGCAGTTCTTC. Residues: CASSFLAGVYNEQFF.

CDR3 sequence (DNA): TGTGCCAGCAGCCTCCGGTTGAGCAATCAGCCCCAGCATTTT. The encoded protein is CASSLRLSNQPQHF. The chain is built from TRBV3-1 (or the pseudogene TRBV3-2) and TRBJ1-5; D not certain. V was trimmed by 4 bases and J by 1 base, leaving 8 bases between them. CDR1 and CDR2 (germline): LGHDT, YNNKEL (reference sequence). The CDR3 runs 14 residues.

The chain employs TRBV30 and TRBJ1-3, with 11 positions matching TRBD1. The germline CDR1 and CDR2 sequences are GTSNPN and SVGIG (reference sequence). This CDR3 has 17 residues. The V and J ends lost 3 bases and 4 bases, in that order; junction bases with no gene match: 11. Here the CDR3 reads CAWRARRTGGLGNTIYF. DNA of the CDR3: TGTGCCTGGAGAGCACGGAGGACAGGGGGCCTCGGAAACACCATATATTTT.

This clone was seen once. The chain recombines TRBV7-2 with TRBJ2-7, with D possibly TRBD1 on 9 matching bases. The CDR3 consists of 16 residues. Trimming stripped 5 bases from V and 4 bases from J, with 21 bases between. CDR1 SGHTA and CDR2 FQGNSA come from the germline V gene. The CDR3 loop reads CASSRGGTGRQYEQYF. The CDR3 DNA follows: TGTGCCAGCAGCCGGGGGGGGACAGGGAGGCAATACGAGCAGTACTTC.

The V and J genes are TRBV7-2 and TRBJ2-3, with 7 bases that match TRBD2. The germline CDR1 and CDR2 sequences are SGHTA and FQGNSA. J gave up 0 bases and V 2 bases, and 5 bases lay outside the gene matches. This CDR3 contains 16 residues. CDR3: CASSLWGGASTDTQYF. In nucleotides, the CDR3 is TGTGCCAGCAGCTTATGGGGGGGAGCTAGCACAGATACGCAGTATTTT.

The chain recombines TRBV29-1 with TRBJ1-2, with a possible D match to TRBD1 (5 bases). Germline V CDR1 and CDR2: SQVTM, ANQGSEA. This CDR3 spans 12 amino acids. V dropped 6 bases and J dropped 2 bases, with 10 bases sitting between them. CDR3 DNA sequence: TGCAGCGTCAACAGGCAGAACTATGGCTACACCTTC. Translated, it gives CSVNRQNYGYTF.

This chain links TRBV11-3 with TRBJ2-1; 8 bases fit TRBD2. CDR1 and CDR2 (germline): SGHNT, YENEEA. The CDR3 spans 15 residues. J gave up 7 bases and V 5 bases, and 10 bases lay outside the gene matches. The CDR3 spells CASSEPGLGPNEQFF. As DNA, the CDR3 is TGTGCCAGCAGCGAACCGGGACTAGGCCCTAATGAGCAGTTCTTC.

The genes are TRBV9 and TRBJ2-1; D is possibly TRBD2 (5 bases). The V end was cut by 4 bases, the J end by 2 bases, with 10 bases between. The CDR3 is made up of 14 amino acids. The germline V gene encodes CDR1 SGDLS and CDR2 YYNGEE. The CDR3: CASSPQRAYNEQFF. The CDR3 coding sequence is TGTGCCAGCAGCCCGCAGAGGGCCTACAATGAGCAGTTCTTC.

This sequence joins TRBV5-5 and TRBJ1-5, with unresolved D. The germline gives CDR1 SGHKS, CDR2 YYEKEE (reference sequence). Between the trimmed V and J ends, which lost 3 bases and 7 bases, there was a span of 17 bases. The CDR3 is 15 amino acids. The CDR3 loop is CASSWTRALGQPQHF. The CDR3 nucleotides read TGTGCCAGCAGCTGGACCCGGGCCCTGGGGCAGCCCCAGCATTTT.

The chain recombines TRBV7-7 with TRBJ2-1; D tentatively reads TRBD1 or TRBD2 (6 bases each). Germline V gives CDR1 SSHAT, CDR2 FNYEAQ (reference sequence). Trimming removed 4 bases at V and 9 bases at J, with 19 bases between. The CDR3 covers 15 residues. The CDR3 is CASSSRTGALGEQFF. CDR3 in DNA: TGTGCCAGCAGCTCGCGTACGGGGGCGCTGGGTGAGCAGTTCTTC.

The J gene is TRBJ2-3, the V gene TRBV24-1; TRBD1 matches 8 bases. Per the germline V gene, CDR1 is KGHDR and CDR2 is SFDVKD. The CDR3 extends over 14 amino acids. V trimming: 4 bases; J trimming: 6 bases; junction bases outside the gene matches: 5. The CDR3 nucleotides read TGTGCCACCAGTGAGGCAGGGGGCCTGGATACGCAGTATTTT. Amino acid sequence: CATSEAGGLDTQYF.

This chain joins TRBV6-6 and TRBJ1-1; 11 bases are a match to TRBD1. The CDR3 is 16 residues long. The ends lost 5 bases at V and 5 bases at J; junction bases unmatched: 10. Per germline, CDR1 MNHNY and CDR2 SVGAGI (reference sequence). This chain's CDR3 is CASSAPGQGAKTEAFF. CDR3 in DNA: TGTGCCAGCAGTGCCCCCGGACAGGGGGCGAAAACTGAAGCTTTCTTT.

The chain uses TRBV10-2 and TRBJ2-5; TRBD2 matches 14 bases. J gave up 4 bases and V 6 bases, and 13 bases lay outside the gene matches. The CDR3 extends over 18 amino acids. Germline V gives CDR1 WSHSY, CDR2 SAAADI. The CDR3 DNA sequence: TGCGCCAGCAGCCTTGGGACTAGCGGGAGAAGTGGAAGAGAGACCCAGTACTTC. This codes for CASSLGTSGRSGRETQYF.

The chain recombines TRBV10-3 with TRBJ2-1; D not resolved. Germline assignment: CDR1 ENHRY and CDR2 SYGVKD. V lost 3 bases to trimming and J lost 10 bases, with 10 bases between them. The CDR3 is made up of 12 amino acids. The CDR3 sequence: CAISDTVGEQFF. The CDR3, as DNA: TGTGCCATCAGTGACACCGTCGGGGAGCAGTTCTTC.

The CDR3 bases are TGTGCCAGCAGCTTGGCGGGGGAGCCGGCCCGTGAGCAGTTCTTC. As protein: CASSLAGEPAREQFF. V and J are TRBV5-4 and TRBJ2-1; D is possibly TRBD2 (6 bases). CDR1 and CDR2 from the germline V gene are SGHNT and YYREEE (reference sequence). This CDR3 has 15 amino acids. Trimming took off 0 bases at V and 9 bases at J, with 16 bases between the two ends.

CDR3 coding DNA: TGTGCCAGCAGCTCCGGAGGCAATGAGCAGTTCTTC. Residues: CASSSGGNEQFF. The chain has TRBV11-3 and TRBJ2-1; tentative D call: TRBD2 (5 bases). CDR1 is SGHNT and CDR2 is YENEEA in the germline V gene. CDR3 size: 12 residues. Trimming took 4 bases from V and 6 from J, leaving 7 bases between them.

CDR3 in amino acids: CASSQAANTEAFF. CDR3 in DNA: TGCGCCAGCAGTCAGGCGGCGAACACTGAAGCTTTCTTT. V usage is TRBV23-1 and J usage is TRBJ1-1; D remains ambiguous. TRBV23-1 is placed among ORFs of uncertain function. This CDR3 contains 13 residues. Trimming took 3 bases from V and 1 from J, leaving 6 bases between them.

This chain uses TRBV10-3 with TRBJ2-1; TRBD2 aligns across 11 bases. The germline gives CDR1 ENHRY, CDR2 SYGVKD. The CDR3 spans 14 residues. Germline trimming cut 8 bases from V and 4 bases from J; bases unmatched to any gene: 4. The CDR3 DNA follows: TGTGCCATCGGGGGGACTAGCGGATACAATGAGCAGTTCTTC. It specifies CAIGGTSGYNEQFF.